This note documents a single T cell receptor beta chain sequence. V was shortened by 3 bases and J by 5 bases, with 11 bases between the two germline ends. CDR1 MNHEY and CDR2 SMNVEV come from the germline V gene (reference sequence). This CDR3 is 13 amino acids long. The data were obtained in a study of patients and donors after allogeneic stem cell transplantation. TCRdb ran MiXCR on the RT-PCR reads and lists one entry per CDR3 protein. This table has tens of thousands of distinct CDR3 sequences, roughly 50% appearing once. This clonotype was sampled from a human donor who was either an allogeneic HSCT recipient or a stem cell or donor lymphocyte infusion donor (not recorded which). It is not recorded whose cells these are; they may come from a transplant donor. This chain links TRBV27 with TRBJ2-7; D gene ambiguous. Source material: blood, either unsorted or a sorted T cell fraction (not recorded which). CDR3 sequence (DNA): TGTGCCAGCAGTTTGTTGGGGTTCAACGAGCAGTACTTC. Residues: CASSLLGFNEQYF.